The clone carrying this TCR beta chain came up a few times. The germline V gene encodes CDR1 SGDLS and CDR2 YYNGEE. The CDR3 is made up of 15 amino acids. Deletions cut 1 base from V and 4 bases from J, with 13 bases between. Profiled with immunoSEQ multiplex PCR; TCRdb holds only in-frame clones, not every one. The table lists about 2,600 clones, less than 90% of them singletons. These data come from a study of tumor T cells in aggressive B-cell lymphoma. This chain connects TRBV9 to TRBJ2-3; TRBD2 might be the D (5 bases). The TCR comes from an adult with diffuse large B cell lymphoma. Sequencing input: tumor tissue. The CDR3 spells CASSVSGVFADTQYF. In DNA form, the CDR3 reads TGTGCCAGCAGCGTATCCGGGGTGTTCGCAGATACGCAGTATTTT. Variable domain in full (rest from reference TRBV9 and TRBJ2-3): DSGVTQTPKHLITATGQRVTLRCSPRSGDLSVYWYQQSLDQGLQFLIQYYNGEERAKGNILERFSAQQFPDLHSELNLSSLELGDSALYFCASSVSGVFADTQYFGPGTRLTVL.